Included here is one T cell receptor (beta chain) sequence, with context. The sample is drawn from a study of blood T cell repertoires in COVID-19. This CDR3 is 15 amino acids long. Trimming stripped 8 bases from V and 3 bases from J, with 17 bases between. The germline V gene encodes CDR1 LNHDA and CDR2 SQIVND (reference sequence). Repertoires were generated with immunoSEQ multiplex PCR, while TCRdb's copy carries only in-frame clones and drops some. The sample has about 360,000 clones, more than 75% seen once. The V call is TRBV19, the J call TRBJ1-5; the D is unclear. The origin of this receptor is a human donor with acute or convalescent COVID-19. The donor label of this sample is uncertain. Sequenced input: peripheral blood. CDR3 region: CASGPSGRINQPQHF. CDR3 bases: TGTGCCAGTGGTCCCTCTGGCAGGATCAATCAGCCCCAGCATTTT.